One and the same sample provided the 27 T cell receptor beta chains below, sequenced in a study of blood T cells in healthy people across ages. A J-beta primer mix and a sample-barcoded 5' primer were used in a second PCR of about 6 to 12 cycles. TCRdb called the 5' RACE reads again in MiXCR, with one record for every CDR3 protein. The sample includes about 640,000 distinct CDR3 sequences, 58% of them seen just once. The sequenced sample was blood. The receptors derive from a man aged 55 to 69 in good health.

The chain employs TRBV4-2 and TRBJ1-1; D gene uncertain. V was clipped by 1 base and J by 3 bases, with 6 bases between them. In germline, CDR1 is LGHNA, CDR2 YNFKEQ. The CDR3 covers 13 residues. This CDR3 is CASSQARYTEAFF. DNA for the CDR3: TGTGCCAGCAGCCAAGCTCGCTACACTGAAGCTTTCTTT.

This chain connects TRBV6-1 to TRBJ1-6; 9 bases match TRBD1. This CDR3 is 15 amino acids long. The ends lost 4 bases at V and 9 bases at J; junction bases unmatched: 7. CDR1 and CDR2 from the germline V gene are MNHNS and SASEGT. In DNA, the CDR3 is TGTGCCAGCAGTGTAGCGACAGGGGGTACTTCACCCCTCCACTTT. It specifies CASSVATGGTSPLHF.

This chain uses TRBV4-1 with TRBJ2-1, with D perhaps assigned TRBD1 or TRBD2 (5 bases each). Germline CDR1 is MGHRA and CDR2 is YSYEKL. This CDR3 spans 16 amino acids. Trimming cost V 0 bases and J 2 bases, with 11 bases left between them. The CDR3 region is CASSQDTGTTYNEQFF. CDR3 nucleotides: TGCGCCAGCAGCCAAGATACGGGGACGACCTACAATGAGCAGTTCTTC.

In DNA form, the CDR3 reads TGCGCCAGCAGCACATCGGGACTAGCGGGCGAGACCCAGTACTTC. Protein product: CASSTSGLAGETQYF. V gene TRBV5-1 combines with J gene TRBJ2-5; TRBD2 aligns across 12 bases. In germline, CDR1 is SGHRS, CDR2 YFSETQ. The CDR3 has 15 amino acids. V trimming: 4 bases; J trimming: 5 bases; junction bases outside the gene matches: 6.

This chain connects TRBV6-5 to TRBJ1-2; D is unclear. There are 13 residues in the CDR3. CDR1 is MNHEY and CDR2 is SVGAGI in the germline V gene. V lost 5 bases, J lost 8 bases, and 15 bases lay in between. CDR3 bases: TGTGCCAGCAGTACCACGGTCCGCCGGGGCTACACCTTC. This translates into CASSTTVRRGYTF.

DNA of the CDR3: TGCAGTGCTAGAGAACCGACTCGGTCGCCGCGGGGGCAGTTCTTC. It codes for CSAREPTRSPRGQFF. The J gene is TRBJ2-1, the V gene TRBV20-1; tentatively, D is TRBD2 (6 bases). V was trimmed by 0 bases and J by 12 bases, leaving 21 bases between them. The CDR3 extends over 15 amino acids. Germline-derived CDR1 and CDR2 are DFQATT and SNEGSKA (reference sequence).

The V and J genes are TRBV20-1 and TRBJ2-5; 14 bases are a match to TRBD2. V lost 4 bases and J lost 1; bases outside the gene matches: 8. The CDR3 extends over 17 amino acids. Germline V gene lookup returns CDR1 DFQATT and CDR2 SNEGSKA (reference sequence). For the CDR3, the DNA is TGCAGTGCTACCCGGACTAGCGGGGGGCACATCCAAGAGACCCAGTACTTC. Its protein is CSATRTSGGHIQETQYF.

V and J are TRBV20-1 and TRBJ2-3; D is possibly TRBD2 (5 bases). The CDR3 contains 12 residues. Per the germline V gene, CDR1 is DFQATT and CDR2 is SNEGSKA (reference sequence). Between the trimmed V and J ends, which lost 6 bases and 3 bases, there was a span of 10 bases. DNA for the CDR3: TGCAGTGCCGGGCCGGGGACAGATACGCAGTATTTT. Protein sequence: CSAGPGTDTQYF.

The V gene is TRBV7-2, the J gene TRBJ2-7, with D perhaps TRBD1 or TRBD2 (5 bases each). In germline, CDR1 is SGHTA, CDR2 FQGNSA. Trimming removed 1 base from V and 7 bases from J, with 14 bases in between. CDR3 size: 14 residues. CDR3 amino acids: CTSSLGDGTVEQYF. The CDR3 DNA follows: TGTACCAGCAGCTTAGGCGACGGGACGGTGGAGCAGTACTTC.

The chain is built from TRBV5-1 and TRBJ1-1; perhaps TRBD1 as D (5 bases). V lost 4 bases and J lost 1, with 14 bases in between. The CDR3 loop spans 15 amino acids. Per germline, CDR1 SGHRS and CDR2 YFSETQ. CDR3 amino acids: CASSLHGGGNTEAFF. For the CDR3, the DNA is TGCGCCAGCAGCCTACACGGTGGGGGGAACACTGAAGCTTTCTTT.

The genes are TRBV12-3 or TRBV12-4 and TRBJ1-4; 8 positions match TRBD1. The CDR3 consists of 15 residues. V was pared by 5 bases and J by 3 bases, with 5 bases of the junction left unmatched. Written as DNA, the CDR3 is TGTGCCAGCAGTCGCGGACAGGGACCTAATGAAAAACTGTTTTTT. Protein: CASSRGQGPNEKLFF.

The CDR3, as DNA: TGCGCCAGCAGCTGGAGCGGGGAGAGCACAGATACGCAGTATTTT. It translates to CASSWSGESTDTQYF. V gene TRBV5-1 combines with J gene TRBJ2-3; 7 nucleotides line up with TRBD2. V shed 3 bases and J 0 bases; nucleotides not matched to a gene: 4. The CDR3 covers 15 residues. From germline, CDR1 is SGHRS and CDR2 YFSETQ.

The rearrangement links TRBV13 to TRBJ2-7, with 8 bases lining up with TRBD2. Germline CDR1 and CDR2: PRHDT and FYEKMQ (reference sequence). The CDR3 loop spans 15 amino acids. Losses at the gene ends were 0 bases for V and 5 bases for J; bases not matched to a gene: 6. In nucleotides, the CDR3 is TGTGCCAGCAGCTTAGGGTACGGGGGGGTGAACGAGCAGTACTTC. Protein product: CASSLGYGGVNEQYF.

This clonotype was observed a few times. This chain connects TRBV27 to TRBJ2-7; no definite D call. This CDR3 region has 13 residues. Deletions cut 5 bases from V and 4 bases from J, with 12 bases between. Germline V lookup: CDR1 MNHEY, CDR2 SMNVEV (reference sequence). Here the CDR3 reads CASSLRYNYEQYF. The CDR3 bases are TGTGCCAGCAGTCTCCGGTATAATTACGAGCAGTACTTC.

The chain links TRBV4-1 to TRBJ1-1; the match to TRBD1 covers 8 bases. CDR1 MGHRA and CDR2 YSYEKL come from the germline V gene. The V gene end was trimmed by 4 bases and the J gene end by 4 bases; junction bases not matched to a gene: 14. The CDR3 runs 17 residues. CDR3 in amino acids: CASSRTIARGPGTEAFF. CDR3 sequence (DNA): TGCGCCAGCAGCCGTACCATAGCCAGGGGGCCGGGCACTGAAGCTTTCTTT.

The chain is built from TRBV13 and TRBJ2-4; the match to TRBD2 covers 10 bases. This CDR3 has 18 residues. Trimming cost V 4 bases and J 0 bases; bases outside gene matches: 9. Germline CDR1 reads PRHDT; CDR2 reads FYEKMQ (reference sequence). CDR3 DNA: TGTGCCAGCAGCTCGGACCTAGCGGGGGCTTTAGCCAAAAACATTCAGTACTTC. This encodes CASSSDLAGALAKNIQYF. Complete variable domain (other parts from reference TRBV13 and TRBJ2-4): AAGVIQSPRHLIKEKRETATLKCYPIPRHDTVYWYQQGPGQDPQFLISFYEKMQSDKGSIPDRFSAQQFSDYHSELNMSSLELGDSALYFCASSSDLAGALAKNIQYFGAGTRLSVL.

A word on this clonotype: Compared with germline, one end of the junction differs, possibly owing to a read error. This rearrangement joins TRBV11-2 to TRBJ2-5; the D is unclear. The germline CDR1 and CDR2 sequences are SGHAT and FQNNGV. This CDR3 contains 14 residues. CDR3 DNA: TGTGTCAGCAGCTTAGAGGTTGGTCAAGAGACCCAGTACTTC. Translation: CVSSLEVGQETQYF.

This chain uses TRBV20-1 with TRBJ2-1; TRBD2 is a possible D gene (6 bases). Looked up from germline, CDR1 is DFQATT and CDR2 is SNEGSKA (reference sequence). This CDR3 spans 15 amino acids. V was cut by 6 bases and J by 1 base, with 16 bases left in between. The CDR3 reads CSAQRAGPSYNEQFF. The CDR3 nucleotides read TGCAGTGCCCAAAGAGCGGGTCCATCCTACAATGAGCAGTTCTTC.

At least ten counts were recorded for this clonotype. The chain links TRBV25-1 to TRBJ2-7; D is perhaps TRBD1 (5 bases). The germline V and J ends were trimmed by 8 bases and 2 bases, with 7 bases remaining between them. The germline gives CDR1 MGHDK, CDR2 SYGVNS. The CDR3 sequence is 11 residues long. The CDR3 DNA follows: TGTGCCAGCTCGACAGCCTACGAGCAGTACTTC. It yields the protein CASSTAYEQYF.

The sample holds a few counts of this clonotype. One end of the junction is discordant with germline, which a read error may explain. In nucleotides, the CDR3 is TGCGCCAGCAGCTTGAACTCACAGGCCCTGAACACTGAGGCTTTCTTT. As protein: CASSLNSQALNTEAFF. This chain uses TRBV5-1 with TRBJ1-1; the D gene is possibly TRBD1 (5 bases). Germline V lookup: CDR1 SGHRS, CDR2 YFSETQ. The CDR3 contains 16 residues.

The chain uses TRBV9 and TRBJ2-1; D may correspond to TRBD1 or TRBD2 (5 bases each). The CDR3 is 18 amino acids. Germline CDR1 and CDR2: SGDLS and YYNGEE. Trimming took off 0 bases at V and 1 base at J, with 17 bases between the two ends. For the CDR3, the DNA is TGTGCCAGCAGCGTAGCGTCGAGGGGTAGCGCATCCTACAATGAGCAGTTCTTC. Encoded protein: CASSVASRGSASYNEQFF.

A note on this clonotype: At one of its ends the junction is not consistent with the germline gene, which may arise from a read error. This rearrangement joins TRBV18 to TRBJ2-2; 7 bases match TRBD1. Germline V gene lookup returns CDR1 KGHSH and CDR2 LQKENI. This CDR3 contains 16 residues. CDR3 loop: CAGSPRGRLDTGELFF. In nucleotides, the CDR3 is TGTGCCGGCTCACCAAGGGGGCGCTTGGACACCGGGGAGCTGTTTTTT.

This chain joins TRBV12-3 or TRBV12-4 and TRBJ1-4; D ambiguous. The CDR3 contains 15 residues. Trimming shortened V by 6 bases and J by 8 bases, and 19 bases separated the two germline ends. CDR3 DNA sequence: TGTGCCAGCAGCCCTCTGGAGGCCCTCCGGGAAAAACTGTTTTTT. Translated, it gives CASSPLEALREKLFF.

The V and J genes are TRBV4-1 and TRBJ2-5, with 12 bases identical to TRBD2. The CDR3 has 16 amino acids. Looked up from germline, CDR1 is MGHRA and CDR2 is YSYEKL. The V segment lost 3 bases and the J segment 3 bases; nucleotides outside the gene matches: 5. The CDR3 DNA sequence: TGCGCCAGCAGCCAGCCCGGACTAGCGGGGAAAGAGACCCAGTACTTC. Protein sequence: CASSQPGLAGKETQYF.

CDR3 loop: CASSSPDRFNYGYTF. The CDR3 DNA is TGTGCCAGCAGCTCCCCGGACAGGTTTAACTATGGCTACACCTTC. The chain is built from TRBV5-4 and TRBJ1-2, with 7 bases lining up with TRBD1. V trimming: 3 bases; J trimming: 1 base; junction bases outside the gene matches: 6. The CDR3 loop spans 15 amino acids. CDR1 is SGHNT, CDR2 YYREEE, per germline (reference sequence).

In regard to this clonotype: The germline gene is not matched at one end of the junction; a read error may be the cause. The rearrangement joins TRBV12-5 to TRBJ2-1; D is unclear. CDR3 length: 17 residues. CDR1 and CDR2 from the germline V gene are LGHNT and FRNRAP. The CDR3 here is CVSGLPPHTNSYNEQFF. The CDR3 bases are TGTGTTAGTGGTTTGCCCCCACACACTAACTCCTACAATGAGCAGTTCTTC.

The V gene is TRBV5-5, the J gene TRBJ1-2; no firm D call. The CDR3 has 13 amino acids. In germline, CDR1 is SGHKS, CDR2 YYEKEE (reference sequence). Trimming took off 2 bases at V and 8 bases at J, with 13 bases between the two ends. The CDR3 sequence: CASSFRTDVGYTF. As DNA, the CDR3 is TGTGCCAGCAGCTTTAGGACGGACGTCGGCTACACCTTC.